These T cell receptor beta chains were read from a single sample in a study of identical twins. MiXCR, run by TCRdb on the 5' RACE reads, gives a single entry per CDR3 protein. This sample carries 540,000 or so distinct CDR3 sequences, around 24% of them seen once, and the ten largest clones take approximately 0.5%. The same specimen was also included in a second study, on yellow fever vaccine responses in identical twins.

Sequencing used CD4+ T cells sorted from blood. The source is a woman between 18 and 29 years old in good health. Each CDR3 is given with its conserved first and last residue. The order of the fields is V gene, J gene, clone size, D gene, CDR3 protein, CDR3 DNA. D genes are given only for firm matches. Rows give clone size only sometimes, using once, few, many, or a class for an expanded clone.

V gene: TRBV5-1; J gene: TRBJ1-2; clone size: .; D gene: .; CDR3 protein: CASSATGGNYGYTF; CDR3 DNA: TGCGCCAGCAGCGCTACGGGGGGAAACTATGGCTACACCTTC
V gene: TRBV28; J gene: TRBJ2-3; clone size: .; D gene: .; CDR3 protein: CATAKTDTQYF; CDR3 DNA: TGTGCCACTGCGAAGACAGATACGCAGTATTTT
V gene: TRBV10-3; J gene: TRBJ2-2; clone size: few; D gene: .; CDR3 protein: CATRGARTDTGELFF; CDR3 DNA: TGTGCCACCAGAGGGGCGAGGACAGACACCGGGGAGCTGTTTTTT
V gene: TRBV10-3; J gene: TRBJ2-1; clone size: few; D gene: TRBD1; CDR3 protein: CAIAHGTSGTGVDEQFF; CDR3 DNA: TGTGCCATCGCCCATGGTACATCCGGGACAGGGGTGGATGAGCAGTTCTTC
V gene: TRBV15; J gene: TRBJ2-7; clone size: once; D gene: .; CDR3 protein: CATSRDSGGIYEQYF; CDR3 DNA: TGTGCCACCAGCAGAGATTCTGGGGGGATCTACGAGCAGTACTTC
V gene: TRBV7-6; J gene: TRBJ1-4; clone size: few; D gene: .; CDR3 protein: CASSNQGLGEKLFF; CDR3 DNA: TGTGCCAGCAGCAACCAGGGTCTTGGTGAAAAACTGTTTTTT
V gene: TRBV20-1; J gene: TRBJ2-4; clone size: .; D gene: .; CDR3 protein: CSARDPQKLAKNIQYF; CDR3 DNA: TGCAGTGCTAGAGACCCACAGAAACTAGCCAAAAACATTCAGTACTTC
V gene: TRBV20-1; J gene: TRBJ2-7; clone size: .; D gene: TRBD2; CDR3 protein: CSASVGLAIYEQYF; CDR3 DNA: TGCAGTGCTAGCGTGGGACTAGCGATTTACGAGCAGTACTTC
V gene: TRBV7-3; J gene: TRBJ1-1; clone size: .; D gene: .; CDR3 protein: CASSLQGPGMGTEAFF; CDR3 DNA: TGTGCCAGCAGCTTACAGGGACCAGGGATGGGCACTGAAGCTTTCTTT
V gene: TRBV12-3/TRBV12-4; J gene: TRBJ2-7; clone size: .; D gene: TRBD1; CDR3 protein: CASIPRTGGFNEQYF; CDR3 DNA: TGTGCCAGCATTCCAAGGACAGGGGGCTTCAACGAGCAGTACTTC
V gene: TRBV29-1; J gene: TRBJ2-1; clone size: .; D gene: TRBD2; CDR3 protein: CSAIYLTGTRKSSYNEQFF; CDR3 DNA: TGCAGCGCCATATACCTTACCGGGACTAGGAAAAGCTCCTACAATGAGCAGTTCTTC
V gene: TRBV18; J gene: TRBJ2-1; clone size: many; D gene: .; CDR3 protein: CASSPDNEQFF; CDR3 DNA: TGTGCCAGCTCACCCGACAATGAGCAGTTCTTC
V gene: TRBV6-4; J gene: TRBJ2-1; clone size: few; D gene: .; CDR3 protein: CASSRPEGSWGQLTSRHNEQFF; CDR3 DNA: TGTGCCAGCAGTAGACCCGAGGGTTCCTGGGGGCAATTAACTAGCCGGCACAATGAGCAGTTCTTC
V gene: TRBV4-1; J gene: TRBJ2-7; clone size: .; D gene: TRBD1; CDR3 protein: CASSQDRQGLSYEQYF; CDR3 DNA: TGCGCCAGCAGCCAAGATAGACAGGGTTTATCCTACGAGCAGTACTTC
V gene: TRBV5-5; J gene: TRBJ2-2; clone size: few; D gene: .; CDR3 protein: CASRRGPESTGELFF; CDR3 DNA: TGTGCCAGCAGGCGCGGACCGGAGTCTACCGGGGAGCTGTTTTTT
V gene: TRBV6-2/TRBV6-3; J gene: TRBJ2-5; clone size: .; D gene: TRBD2; CDR3 protein: CASRDLAGGRETQYF; CDR3 DNA: TGTGCCAGCAGGGACCTAGCGGGGGGGCGGGAGACCCAGTACTTC
V gene: TRBV29-1; J gene: TRBJ2-1; clone size: few; D gene: .; CDR3 protein: CSVWLTGMSSTEQFF; CDR3 DNA: TGCAGCGTTTGGTTGACTGGTATGTCTTCTACGGAGCAGTTCTTC
V gene: TRBV7-9; J gene: TRBJ2-1; clone size: .; D gene: .; CDR3 protein: CASSLLADHYNEQFF; CDR3 DNA: TGTGCCAGCAGCTTACTTGCGGATCACTACAATGAGCAGTTCTTC
V gene: TRBV12-3/TRBV12-4; J gene: TRBJ2-3; clone size: many; D gene: .; CDR3 protein: CASSTGRRYTDTQYF; CDR3 DNA: TGTGCCAGCAGCACGGGACGCCGGTACACAGATACGCAGTATTTT
V gene: TRBV5-1; J gene: TRBJ2-1; clone size: .; D gene: .; CDR3 protein: CASTTGTVYNEQFF; CDR3 DNA: TGCGCCAGCACCACCGGGACTGTCTACAATGAGCAGTTCTTC
V gene: TRBV18; J gene: TRBJ2-2; clone size: .; D gene: .; CDR3 protein: CASSSGTKTGELFF; CDR3 DNA: TGTGCCAGCTCAAGCGGGACAAAGACCGGGGAGCTGTTTTTT
V gene: TRBV28; J gene: TRBJ2-3; clone size: few; D gene: .; CDR3 protein: CASSLSQPNLDTQYF; CDR3 DNA: TGTGCCAGCAGTTTATCCCAACCAAATCTAGATACGCAGTATTTT
V gene: TRBV5-1; J gene: TRBJ1-1; clone size: .; D gene: TRBD1; CDR3 protein: CASSSNPRTGGFAEAFF; CDR3 DNA: TGCGCCAGCAGCTCGAACCCCAGGACAGGGGGTTTCGCTGAAGCTTTCTTT
V gene: TRBV5-4; J gene: TRBJ2-7; clone size: .; D gene: TRBD2; CDR3 protein: CASSFRLAGSGEQYF; CDR3 DNA: TGTGCCAGCAGCTTTAGGCTAGCGGGATCTGGCGAGCAGTACTTC
V gene: TRBV20-1; J gene: TRBJ2-3; clone size: few; D gene: TRBD2; CDR3 protein: CSASPSSGGANTQYF; CDR3 DNA: TGCAGTGCTAGTCCCTCTAGCGGGGGGGCGAATACGCAGTATTTT
V gene: TRBV6-5; J gene: TRBJ2-5; clone size: .; D gene: TRBD2; CDR3 protein: CASSYSFTSGSETQYF; CDR3 DNA: TGTGCCAGCAGTTATTCCTTCACTAGCGGGAGTGAGACCCAGTACTTC
V gene: TRBV28; J gene: TRBJ2-3; clone size: .; D gene: .; CDR3 protein: CASSILIFLFPDTQYF; CDR3 DNA: TGTGCCAGCAGTATCCTAATATTCCTGTTCCCAGATACGCAGTATTTT
V gene: TRBV7-9; J gene: TRBJ2-1; clone size: few; D gene: .; CDR3 protein: CASSPPANEQFF; CDR3 DNA: TGTGCCAGCAGTCCCCCGGCAAATGAGCAGTTCTTC
V gene: TRBV7-3; J gene: TRBJ2-1; clone size: .; D gene: .; CDR3 protein: CASSLFGGSYNEQFF; CDR3 DNA: TGTGCCAGCAGCTTATTCGGGGGCTCCTACAATGAGCAGTTCTTC
V gene: TRBV19; J gene: TRBJ1-4; clone size: .; D gene: .; CDR3 protein: CASTRRETNEKLFF; CDR3 DNA: TGTGCCAGTACCCGGAGGGAGACTAATGAAAAACTGTTTTTT
V gene: TRBV6-1; J gene: TRBJ2-1; clone size: .; D gene: .; CDR3 protein: CASSKGQYYNEQFF; CDR3 DNA: TGTGCCAGCAGTAAAGGACAATACTACAATGAGCAGTTCTTC
V gene: TRBV15; J gene: TRBJ2-7; clone size: few; D gene: TRBD2; CDR3 protein: CATSREYGIPGGHEQYF; CDR3 DNA: TGTGCCACCAGCAGAGAGTACGGGATCCCGGGGGGACACGAGCAGTACTTC
V gene: TRBV10-1; J gene: TRBJ2-3; clone size: .; D gene: TRBD2; CDR3 protein: CASSEAGLAGTDTQYF; CDR3 DNA: TGCGCCAGCAGTGAGGCGGGACTAGCGGGCACAGATACGCAGTATTTT
V gene: TRBV15; J gene: TRBJ2-3; clone size: few; D gene: TRBD1; CDR3 protein: CATSRVSGQGAQYF; CDR3 DNA: TGTGCCACCAGCAGAGTTTCGGGACAGGGAGCGCAGTATTTT
V gene: TRBV12-3/TRBV12-4; J gene: TRBJ2-1; clone size: few; D gene: .; CDR3 protein: CASSFIDEQFF; CDR3 DNA: TGTGCCAGCAGTTTTATAGATGAGCAGTTCTTC
V gene: TRBV20-1; J gene: TRBJ1-4; clone size: .; D gene: .; CDR3 protein: CSAPTANEKLFF; CDR3 DNA: TGCAGTGCTCCCACGGCAAATGAAAAACTGTTTTTT
V gene: TRBV18; J gene: TRBJ2-7; clone size: few; D gene: TRBD1; CDR3 protein: CASSLQTGSYEQYF; CDR3 DNA: TGTGCCAGCTCACTTCAGACAGGGTCCTACGAGCAGTACTTC
V gene: TRBV15; J gene: TRBJ2-1; clone size: .; D gene: .; CDR3 protein: CATSRENEQFF; CDR3 DNA: TGTGCCACCAGCAGAGAAAATGAGCAGTTCTTC
V gene: TRBV28; J gene: TRBJ2-3; clone size: .; D gene: .; CDR3 protein: CFSSAGQGLFMKYF; CDR3 DNA: TGTTTCAGCTCAGCTGGGCAGGGACTTTTTATGAAGTATTTT
V gene: TRBV20-1; J gene: TRBJ1-4; clone size: .; D gene: TRBD1; CDR3 protein: CSARAPGQGLRGGKLFF; CDR3 DNA: TGCAGTGCTAGAGCTCCGGGACAGGGCCTCAGGGGCGGAAAACTGTTTTTT
V gene: TRBV7-3; J gene: TRBJ2-3; clone size: few; D gene: TRBD2; CDR3 protein: CASSFSTAGGTDTQYF; CDR3 DNA: TGTGCCAGCAGTTTTTCGACTGCGGGAGGCACAGATACGCAGTATTTT
V gene: TRBV12-3/TRBV12-4; J gene: TRBJ2-2; clone size: few; D gene: TRBD2; CDR3 protein: CASSPQLIGRVNTGELFF; CDR3 DNA: TGTGCCAGCAGTCCCCAACTAATCGGGAGGGTTAACACCGGGGAGCTGTTTTTT
V gene: TRBV3-1; J gene: TRBJ1-2; clone size: few; D gene: .; CDR3 protein: CASSQDLWDPRYTF; CDR3 DNA: TGTGCCAGCAGCCAAGATCTATGGGACCCGCGCTACACCTTC
V gene: TRBV12-3/TRBV12-4; J gene: TRBJ2-2; clone size: few; D gene: TRBD2; CDR3 protein: CASSLGTSGKTGELFF; CDR3 DNA: TGTGCCAGCAGTTTAGGGACTAGCGGGAAGACCGGGGAGCTGTTTTTT
V gene: TRBV24-1; J gene: TRBJ2-3; clone size: .; D gene: TRBD1; CDR3 protein: CATSDYDRVNRPSTDTQYF; CDR3 DNA: TGTGCCACCAGTGATTACGACAGGGTGAACCGACCTAGCACAGATACGCAGTATTTT
V gene: TRBV7-9; J gene: TRBJ1-4; clone size: many; D gene: TRBD1; CDR3 protein: CAGGRDRGEKLFF; CDR3 DNA: TGTGCCGGAGGCCGGGACAGGGGCGAAAAACTGTTTTTT
V gene: TRBV5-1; J gene: TRBJ2-5; clone size: few; D gene: TRBD1; CDR3 protein: CASSWDSHQETQYF; CDR3 DNA: TGCGCCAGCAGCTGGGACAGCCATCAAGAGACCCAGTACTTC
V gene: TRBV3-1; J gene: TRBJ2-5; clone size: .; D gene: TRBD2; CDR3 protein: CASSQDWASGSTETQYF; CDR3 DNA: TGTGCCAGCAGCCAAGATTGGGCTAGCGGGAGTACCGAGACCCAGTACTTC
V gene: TRBV7-2; J gene: TRBJ2-7; clone size: once; D gene: TRBD2; CDR3 protein: CASSLGRTSDCEQYF; CDR3 DNA: TGTGCCAGCAGCTTAGGTCGAACTAGCGACTGCGAGCAGTACTTC
V gene: TRBV28; J gene: TRBJ2-1; clone size: .; D gene: TRBD2; CDR3 protein: CASSPSGRQQSSYNEQFF; CDR3 DNA: TGTGCCAGCAGTCCTAGCGGGAGACAGCAGAGCTCCTACAATGAGCAGTTCTTC
V gene: TRBV6-1; J gene: TRBJ2-1; clone size: few; D gene: .; CDR3 protein: CASSGTRTSSYNEQFF; CDR3 DNA: TGTGCCAGCAGTGGCACGCGCACTTCCTCCTACAATGAGCAGTTCTTC
V gene: TRBV11-2; J gene: TRBJ1-4; clone size: .; D gene: .; CDR3 protein: CASSLTRATNEKLFF; CDR3 DNA: TGTGCCAGCAGCTTGACGCGAGCAACTAATGAAAAACTGTTTTTT
V gene: TRBV10-2; J gene: TRBJ2-5; clone size: few; D gene: TRBD2; CDR3 protein: CASRGASGGLEETQYF; CDR3 DNA: TGCGCCAGCAGGGGGGCTAGCGGGGGGCTAGAAGAGACCCAGTACTTC
V gene: TRBV10-3; J gene: TRBJ2-1; clone size: .; D gene: TRBD2; CDR3 protein: CAIRPGLAAHEQFF; CDR3 DNA: TGTGCCATCAGGCCTGGACTAGCGGCGCATGAGCAGTTCTTC
V gene: TRBV25-1; J gene: TRBJ2-3; clone size: .; D gene: .; CDR3 protein: CASSEKESRGGTDTQYF; CDR3 DNA: TGTGCCAGCAGTGAAAAGGAAAGTAGGGGCGGCACAGATACGCAGTATTTT